The rows below give T cell receptor beta chains drawn from one sample of a study of blood T cells in healthy people across ages. In TCRdb, the 5' RACE reads were re-called with MiXCR into one record per CDR3 protein. Of just over 800,000 distinct CDR3 sequences listed, around two thirds are singletons. Sequencing was performed on blood. These receptors all stem from a man aged 25 to 45 in good health. The CDR3 runs from the conserved cysteine through the conserved F or W. A D gene is named only where the DNA matches it firmly. Size is omitted from some rows. Given values are once, few, many or a class for expanded clones.

clone size: -; D gene: TRBD2; J gene: TRBJ2-1; V gene: TRBV10-3; CDR3 DNA: TGTGCCATAACCGGGACTAGGGACAATGAGCAGTTCTTC; CDR3 protein: CAITGTRDNEQFF
clone size: -; D gene: TRBD2; J gene: TRBJ2-5; V gene: TRBV4-3; CDR3 DNA: TGCGCCAGCAGCCAAGATCGCCCTAGCGGGGGGAAGACCCAGTACTTC; CDR3 protein: CASSQDRPSGGKTQYF
clone size: few; D gene: -; J gene: TRBJ2-7; V gene: TRBV20-1; CDR3 DNA: TGCAGTGCTAGAGCAGGGGTCTACGAGCAGTACTTC; CDR3 protein: CSARAGVYEQYF
clone size: -; D gene: -; J gene: TRBJ2-1; V gene: TRBV6-2/TRBV6-3; CDR3 DNA: TGTGCCAGCAGTTACTCTGCGACCCGAGGCCATGAGCAGTTCTTC; CDR3 protein: CASSYSATRGHEQFF
clone size: -; D gene: -; J gene: TRBJ2-3; V gene: TRBV4-3; CDR3 DNA: TGCGCCAGCAGCCAAGATATGGATACGCAGTATTTT; CDR3 protein: CASSQDMDTQYF
clone size: -; D gene: -; J gene: TRBJ2-2; V gene: TRBV7-7; CDR3 DNA: TGTGCCAGCAGCTTAGGTTTTGACACCGGGGAGCTGTTTTTT; CDR3 protein: CASSLGFDTGELFF
clone size: few; D gene: TRBD2; J gene: TRBJ2-5; V gene: TRBV20-1; CDR3 DNA: TGCAGTGCTCTACTAGCGGCAGAGACCCAGTACTTC; CDR3 protein: CSALLAAETQYF
clone size: few; D gene: TRBD1; J gene: TRBJ1-2; V gene: TRBV4-2; CDR3 DNA: TGTGCCAGCAGCCAAGTAATTACCGGGACAGGGAACTATGGCTACACCTTC; CDR3 protein: CASSQVITGTGNYGYTF
clone size: once; D gene: -; J gene: TRBJ2-3; V gene: TRBV30; CDR3 DNA: TGTGCCTGGAGTCCAGGAGAGGGGACAGATACGCAGTATTTT; CDR3 protein: CAWSPGEGTDTQYF
clone size: -; D gene: -; J gene: TRBJ2-3; V gene: TRBV18; CDR3 DNA: TGTGCCAGCTCACCACGCCAGGCAGGAGATACGCAGTATTTT; CDR3 protein: CASSPRQAGDTQYF
clone size: -; D gene: TRBD1; J gene: TRBJ2-3; V gene: TRBV10-3; CDR3 DNA: TGTGCCATCAGTGAGCGAGGACAGGTTTCAGATACGCAGTATTTT; CDR3 protein: CAISERGQVSDTQYF
clone size: -; D gene: TRBD2; J gene: TRBJ2-5; V gene: TRBV20-1; CDR3 DNA: TGCAGTGCGCCGAGACTAGCGCTCCCCTCAGGGACCCAGTACTTC; CDR3 protein: CSAPRLALPSGTQYF
clone size: -; D gene: TRBD2; J gene: TRBJ2-7; V gene: TRBV7-2; CDR3 DNA: TGTGCCAGCAGCTTAGTAGTAGCGGGGTACTCCTACGAGCAGTACTTC; CDR3 protein: CASSLVVAGYSYEQYF
clone size: once; D gene: -; J gene: TRBJ1-4; V gene: TRBV7-9; CDR3 DNA: TGTGCCAGCAGCTTGGAGCAGTCTGGTGGACTGTTTTTT; CDR3 protein: CASSLEQSGGLFF
clone size: -; D gene: TRBD2; J gene: TRBJ2-1; V gene: TRBV7-9; CDR3 DNA: TGTGCCAGCAGCTTAGATGTGAGCGGGGGAGAGAATGAGCAGTTCTTC; CDR3 protein: CASSLDVSGGENEQFF
clone size: few; D gene: -; J gene: TRBJ2-5; V gene: TRBV6-5; CDR3 DNA: TGTGCCAGCAGTTACCCCTGGGGGCAAGAGACCCAGTACTTC; CDR3 protein: CASSYPWGQETQYF
clone size: -; D gene: TRBD1; J gene: TRBJ2-2; V gene: TRBV12-3/TRBV12-4; CDR3 DNA: TGTGCCAGCAGTTCGAGGACAGGGCTGAACACCGGGGAGCTGTTTTTT; CDR3 protein: CASSSRTGLNTGELFF
clone size: -; D gene: TRBD1; J gene: TRBJ2-3; V gene: TRBV20-1; CDR3 DNA: TGCAGTGCTGGGCGACAGGGTCTCGCAGATACGCAGTATTTT; CDR3 protein: CSAGRQGLADTQYF
clone size: -; D gene: -; J gene: TRBJ1-6; V gene: TRBV6-9; CDR3 DNA: TGTGCCAGCAGTTATTCGAAAATCGGCTCGTGGTCCTATAATTCACCCCTCCACTTT; CDR3 protein: CASSYSKIGSWSYNSPLHF
clone size: -; D gene: -; J gene: TRBJ1-5; V gene: TRBV6-1; CDR3 DNA: TGTGCCAGCAGCCCTACGACCCAGCCCCAGCATTTT; CDR3 protein: CASSPTTQPQHF
clone size: -; D gene: -; J gene: TRBJ2-3; V gene: TRBV5-6; CDR3 DNA: TGTGCCAGCAGCTTGGCCCGGCTCTCCAAAGGCACAGATACGCAGTATTTT; CDR3 protein: CASSLARLSKGTDTQYF
clone size: -; D gene: -; J gene: TRBJ1-4; V gene: TRBV5-8; CDR3 DNA: TGTGCCAGCAGCATAGGACGGCGTGAAAATGAAAAACTGTTTTTT; CDR3 protein: CASSIGRRENEKLFF
clone size: few; D gene: TRBD2; J gene: TRBJ2-3; V gene: TRBV6-2/TRBV6-3; CDR3 DNA: TGTGCCAGCAGTCCAGGGACTAGCGCGGATACGCAGTATTTT; CDR3 protein: CASSPGTSADTQYF
clone size: few; D gene: TRBD1; J gene: TRBJ2-5; V gene: TRBV5-1; CDR3 DNA: TGCGCCAGCAGCCCCCGGGACAGAGGTACGGAGACCCAGTACTTC; CDR3 protein: CASSPRDRGTETQYF
clone size: few; D gene: -; J gene: TRBJ2-3; V gene: TRBV7-3; CDR3 DNA: TGTGCCAGCAGCTTAATAGGGGCGGCAGATACGCAGTATTTT; CDR3 protein: CASSLIGAADTQYF
clone size: few; D gene: -; J gene: TRBJ2-1; V gene: TRBV5-1; CDR3 DNA: TGCGCCAGCAGCTTGGGTGAGACGTACAATGAGCAGTTCTTC; CDR3 protein: CASSLGETYNEQFF
clone size: few; D gene: -; J gene: TRBJ1-2; V gene: TRBV27; CDR3 DNA: TGTGCCAGCAGTTTATCAGGCTTCTCTAACTATGGCTACACCTTC; CDR3 protein: CASSLSGFSNYGYTF
clone size: few; D gene: -; J gene: TRBJ2-3; V gene: TRBV5-1; CDR3 DNA: TGCGCCAGCAGCGTAAATCTGAGCGGCGGGACTACAGATACGCAGTATTTT; CDR3 protein: CASSVNLSGGTTDTQYF
clone size: few; D gene: TRBD1; J gene: TRBJ2-7; V gene: TRBV10-3; CDR3 DNA: TGTGCCATCACTGGACAGGGGTCCAACGAGCAGTACTTC; CDR3 protein: CAITGQGSNEQYF
clone size: -; D gene: TRBD2; J gene: TRBJ2-3; V gene: TRBV20-1; CDR3 DNA: TGCAGTGCTGAAAACCTGGGACTATCAACAGATACGCAGTATTTT; CDR3 protein: CSAENLGLSTDTQYF
clone size: -; D gene: -; J gene: TRBJ1-1; V gene: TRBV5-1; CDR3 DNA: TGCGCCAGCAGCTTGGAGGGCAGGGGGAACACTGAAGCTTTCTTT; CDR3 protein: CASSLEGRGNTEAFF
clone size: few; D gene: TRBD2; J gene: TRBJ2-3; V gene: TRBV29-1; CDR3 DNA: TGCAGCGTCGTAGCGGGGGCTAGCACAGATACGCAGTATTTT; CDR3 protein: CSVVAGASTDTQYF
clone size: few; D gene: -; J gene: TRBJ1-1; V gene: TRBV7-2; CDR3 DNA: TGTGCCAGCAGCTTTAGTCGAGTGAACACTGAAGCTTTCTTT; CDR3 protein: CASSFSRVNTEAFF
clone size: -; D gene: TRBD2; J gene: TRBJ2-7; V gene: TRBV5-1; CDR3 DNA: TGCGCCAGCAGTTTTAGCGGGGGATTCTACGAGCAGTACTTC; CDR3 protein: CASSFSGGFYEQYF
clone size: -; D gene: -; J gene: TRBJ2-1; V gene: TRBV12-3/TRBV12-4; CDR3 DNA: TGTGCCAGCAGTTTGGCAAACAATGAGCAGTTCTTC; CDR3 protein: CASSLANNEQFF
clone size: -; D gene: -; J gene: TRBJ2-5; V gene: TRBV7-9; CDR3 DNA: TGTGCCAGCAGTTCCGCGTCACTCGTGGAGACCCAGTACTTC; CDR3 protein: CASSSASLVETQYF
clone size: -; D gene: -; J gene: TRBJ1-1; V gene: TRBV12-3/TRBV12-4; CDR3 DNA: TGTGCCAGCAGTTTATCGGGGGCGAACACTGAAGCTTTCTTT; CDR3 protein: CASSLSGANTEAFF
clone size: few; D gene: -; J gene: TRBJ2-1; V gene: TRBV6-4; CDR3 DNA: TGTGCCAGCAGCGAACTAGCCCTCGGGTTCAATGAGCAGTTCTTC; CDR3 protein: CASSELALGFNEQFF
clone size: few; D gene: -; J gene: TRBJ2-1; V gene: TRBV5-1; CDR3 DNA: TGCGCCAGCAGCTTGGCCCGAGGGAAGGACAATGAGCAGTTCTTC; CDR3 protein: CASSLARGKDNEQFF
clone size: -; D gene: -; J gene: TRBJ1-2; V gene: TRBV20-1; CDR3 DNA: TGCAGTGCTAGAGATGCCGGGCGGGGATATGGCTACACCTTC; CDR3 protein: CSARDAGRGYGYTF
clone size: once; D gene: TRBD2; J gene: TRBJ2-1; V gene: TRBV12-3/TRBV12-4; CDR3 DNA: TGTGCCAGCAGTGGGGTCCTAGCGGGGGGGAATGAGCAGTTCTTC; CDR3 protein: CASSGVLAGGNEQFF
clone size: -; D gene: TRBD1; J gene: TRBJ2-1; V gene: TRBV6-2/TRBV6-3; CDR3 DNA: TGTGCCAGCAGTGGACAGGGGGTTTCCTACAATGAGCAGTTCTTC; CDR3 protein: CASSGQGVSYNEQFF
clone size: -; D gene: -; J gene: TRBJ1-2; V gene: TRBV28; CDR3 DNA: TGTGCCAGCAGTTTATTCCTCGTAACCTATGGCTACACCTTC; CDR3 protein: CASSLFLVTYGYTF
clone size: -; D gene: -; J gene: TRBJ1-5; V gene: TRBV7-2; CDR3 DNA: TGTGCCAGCAGCTTAGCCACACAGGGTCAGCCCCAGCATTTT; CDR3 protein: CASSLATQGQPQHF
clone size: few; D gene: -; J gene: TRBJ1-2; V gene: TRBV13; CDR3 DNA: TGTGCCAGCAGCTTAATCGCAGGGGCGCTCAGCTATGGCTACACCTTC; CDR3 protein: CASSLIAGALSYGYTF
clone size: -; D gene: -; J gene: TRBJ2-3; V gene: TRBV12-5; CDR3 DNA: TGTGCTAGTGGTTTCGCGGATACGCAGTATTTT; CDR3 protein: CASGFADTQYF
clone size: -; D gene: TRBD2; J gene: TRBJ2-7; V gene: TRBV11-2; CDR3 DNA: TGTGCCAGCAGCTTAAAACGAACTAGCGGGGGTATCTACGAGCAGTACTTC; CDR3 protein: CASSLKRTSGGIYEQYF
clone size: once; D gene: -; J gene: TRBJ2-2; V gene: TRBV5-1; CDR3 DNA: TGCGCCAGCAGCGCGCGTCCCAGCGGGGAGCTGTTTTTT; CDR3 protein: CASSARPSGELFF
clone size: -; D gene: -; J gene: TRBJ2-2; V gene: TRBV12-3/TRBV12-4; CDR3 DNA: TGTGCCAGCAGAGGTACCGCGGGCACCGGGGAGCTGTTTTTT; CDR3 protein: CASRGTAGTGELFF
clone size: few; D gene: -; J gene: TRBJ2-7; V gene: TRBV28; CDR3 DNA: TGTGCCACGGGGACTGCCCCCTACGAGCAGTACTTC; CDR3 protein: CATGTAPYEQYF